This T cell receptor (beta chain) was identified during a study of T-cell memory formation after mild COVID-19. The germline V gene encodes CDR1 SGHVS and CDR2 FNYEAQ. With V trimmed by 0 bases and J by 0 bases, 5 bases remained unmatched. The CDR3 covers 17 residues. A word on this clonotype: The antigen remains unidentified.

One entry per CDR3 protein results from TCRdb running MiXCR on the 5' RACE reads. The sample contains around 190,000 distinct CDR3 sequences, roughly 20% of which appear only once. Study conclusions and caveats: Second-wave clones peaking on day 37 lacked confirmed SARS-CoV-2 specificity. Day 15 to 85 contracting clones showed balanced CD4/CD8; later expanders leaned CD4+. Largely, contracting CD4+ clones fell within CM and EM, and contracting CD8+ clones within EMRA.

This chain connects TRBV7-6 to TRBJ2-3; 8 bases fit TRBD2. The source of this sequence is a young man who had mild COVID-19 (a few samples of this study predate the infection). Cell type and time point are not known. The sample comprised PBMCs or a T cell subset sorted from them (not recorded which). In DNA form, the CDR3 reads TGTGCCAGCAGCTTAGCGCTGGGACTAGGAAGCACAGATACGCAGTATTTT. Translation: CASSLALGLGSTDTQYF.